This T cell receptor (beta chain) was documented in a study of blood T cell repertoires in COVID-19. Study-level background: Samples came from the United States, Italy and Spain, spanning acute and convalescent COVID-19. Nucleic acid was either cDNA or gDNA, and it came from T cells, B-cell-depleted T cells, or PBMCs.

How the authors handled the data: Reference gene primers were amplified, and this amplification served to estimate nucleated cell counts. Here immunoSEQ multiplex PCR was the method, and the copy in TCRdb shows in-frame clones only, minus some. That table supplies the V and J calls and clone size; D and trimming were determined from the DNA. The top ten hold 20% to 25% of the sample, which has approximately 75,000 clones, more than 65% seen once. The TCR was taken from a woman in her forties or fifties with acute or convalescent COVID-19. The sample taken for sequencing was peripheral blood.

The CDR3 loop is CASSRSGSYEQYF. CDR3 DNA: TGTGCCAGCAGTCGATCAGGGTCCTACGAGCAGTACTTC. The V call is TRBV7-9, the J call TRBJ2-7; D might be TRBD1 (5 bases). V was cut by 6 bases and J by 1 base, with 10 bases left in between. This CDR3 is 13 amino acids long. From germline, CDR1 is SEHNR and CDR2 FQNEAQ (reference sequence).